The 14 T cell receptor beta chains listed next were all sequenced from one sample in a study of T cell clonality in common variable immunodeficiency. Using immunoSEQ multiplex PCR, the repertoire was profiled, and TCRdb retains in-frame clones only, with some absent. The sample is made up of fewer than 50,000 clones, none counted only once. The sample consisted of peripheral blood mononuclear cells. These receptors all come from a person aged 18 to 70 in good health.

This clone was recorded at least ten times. The CDR3 end lies 3 residues beyond the end of the read and is filled in from the germline J gene. The rearrangement links TRBV6-2 or TRBV6-3 to TRBJ2-2, with a possible D match to TRBD2 (7 bases). Germline V gene lookup returns CDR1 MNHEY and CDR2 SVGEGT. The length of the CDR3 is 15 residues. The V gene lost 6 bases and the J gene lost 5 bases, with 16 bases spanning the gap. The CDR3 bases that were read are TGTGCCAGCAGCCCCGCGGGGGCGCGAACCGGGGAG. This gives the protein CASSPAGARTGE. The whole CDR3 region reads CASSPAGARTGELFF.

This clone appeared many times. The read terminates 3 residues ahead of where the CDR3 ends, so the germline J gene completes it. V gene TRBV7-3 combines with J gene TRBJ2-2, with 10 bases that match TRBD2. Germline V gene lookup returns CDR1 SGHTA and CDR2 FQGTGA. CDR3 length equals 17 residues. V shed 2 bases and J 0 bases; nucleotides not matched to a gene: 3. The sequenced part of the CDR3 DNA is TGTGCCAGCAGCTTATTGGGACTAGCGTCGAACACCGGGGAG. This encodes CASSLLGLASNTGE. The full CDR3 protein reads CASSLLGLASNTGELFF.

This clone occurred many times. The CDR3 end lies 3 residues beyond the end of the read and is filled in from the germline J gene. The rearrangement links TRBV5-1 to TRBJ2-7; no clear D gene. Germline loops: CDR1 SGHRS, CDR2 YFSETQ. The CDR3 is made up of 13 amino acids. V lost 0 bases and J 0 bases, leaving 4 bases between the germline ends. The CDR3 bases that were read are TGCGCCAGCAGCTTGGCGGGCTCCTACGAG. Translating gives CASSLAGSYE. The complete CDR3 reads CASSLAGSYEQYF.

This clone was seen many times. The CDR3 end falls 3 residues outside the read, so it is completed with the germline J gene. The rearrangement joins TRBV6-1 to TRBJ1-5; a possible D gene is TRBD1 (5 bases). Germline V gene sequence: CDR1 MNHNS, CDR2 SASEGT. V was cut by 2 bases and J by 2 bases, with 7 bases left in between. The CDR3 covers 14 residues. CDR3 bases read: TGTGCCAGCAGTGAACGCAGGGGCAATCAGCCC. This sequence encodes CASSERRGNQP. The CDR3 reads in full as CASSERRGNQPQHF.

This clone showed up many times. The read is 3 residues too short to cover the CDR3 end, so that end is filled in from the germline J gene. The chain recombines TRBV28 with TRBJ1-5, with D tentatively TRBD1 (5 bases). Germline CDR1 reads MDHEN; CDR2 reads SYDVKM. Trimming pared 3 bases from V and 0 bases from J, leaving 9 bases between. The CDR3 runs 15 residues. The part of the CDR3 DNA that was read is TGTGCCAGCAGTTTTAGGAGGGGTAGCAATCAGCCC. Translated: CASSFRRGSNQP. The full-length CDR3 reads as CASSFRRGSNQPQHF.

Ten or more counts support this clone. The sequence runs out 3 residues before the end of the CDR3; the remainder is reconstructed from the germline J gene. The chain employs TRBV5-1 and TRBJ1-1; TRBD1 matches 10 bases. Germline V gene lookup returns CDR1 SGHRS and CDR2 YFSETQ. The CDR3 is 15 amino acids. The covered CDR3 bases are TGCGCCAGCAGCTTGTCATTACACAGGACAGGGGGA. This sequence encodes CASSLSLHRTGG. In full, the CDR3 reads CASSLSLHRTGGAFF.

This clone was seen many times. The CDR3 is cut off 3 residues early in the read; its end comes from the germline J gene. The chain combines TRBV10-3 with TRBJ1-2, with 9 nucleotides matching TRBD1. The J segment lost 0 bases and the V segment lost 8 bases, leaving 10 bases of the junction unmatched. From germline, CDR1 is ENHRY and CDR2 SYGVKD. CDR3 length: 16 residues. The CDR3: CAIPPDRGRANYGYTF. The covered CDR3 bases are TGTGCCATCCCCCCCGACAGGGGGAGGGCTAACTATGGC.

This clone was detected many times. The CDR3 extends 3 residues past the end of the read, so its final part is completed from the germline J gene. J is TRBJ2-4 and V is TRBV2; D is ambiguous. Germline loops: CDR1 SNHLY, CDR2 FYNNEI. This CDR3 is built from 11 residues. Trimming removed 3 bases from V and 7 bases from J, with 4 bases in between. CDR3 bases read: TGTGCCAGCAGTGAGGCTAACATT. This codes for CASSEANI. The CDR3 in its entirety is CASSEANIQYF.

This clone was seen at least ten times. The read stops 3 residues short of the end of the CDR3; the missing end is completed from the germline J gene. The gene calls are TRBV7-3 and TRBJ2-1, with TRBD2 matching over 8 bases. The CDR3 spans 18 residues. J gave up 2 bases and V 1 base, and 10 bases lay outside the gene matches. Looked up from germline, CDR1 is SGHTA and CDR2 is FQGTGA. CDR3 sequence: CASSLRGLAGGPYNEQFF. Incomplete CDR3 DNA: TGTGCCAGCAGCTTAAGGGGGCTAGCGGGCGGACCCTACAATGAG. Based on the CDR3 plus reference TRBV7-3 and TRBJ2-1, the full variable domain is GAGVSQTPSNKVTEKGKYVELRCDPISGHTALYWYRQSLGQGPEFLIYFQGTGAADDSGLPNDRFFAVRPEGSVSTLKIQRTERGDSAVYLCASSLRGLAGGPYNEQFFGPGTRLTVL.

Regarding this clone: The sequence runs out 3 residues before the end of the CDR3; the remainder is reconstructed from the germline J gene. The V and J genes are TRBV7-6 and TRBJ1-2; D gene uncertain. Germline CDR1 reads SGHVS; CDR2 reads FNYEAQ. The CDR3 covers 15 residues. The CDR3: CASSLVENSPRDYTF. CDR3 bases read: TGTGCCAGCAGCTTAGTGGAGAACAGCCCTCGCGAC.

This clone turned up a few times. The part of the CDR3 DNA that was read is TGCAGTGCTAGCGAGCCTGGGGGACAGGGAAGAGGCTGGACTAACGAG. This gives the protein CSASEPGGQGRGWTNE. The full CDR3 is CSASEPGGQGRGWTNEQYF. V is TRBV20-1 and J is TRBJ2-7, with TRBD1 matching over 9 bases. The read ends 3 residues shy of where the CDR3 ends; the end is completed using the germline J gene. The germline CDR1 and CDR2 sequences are DFQATT and SNEGSKA (reference sequence). This CDR3 has 19 residues. V trimming: 3 bases; J trimming: 5 bases; junction bases outside the gene matches: 23.

This clone was recorded many times. The read comes to an end 3 residues before the CDR3 does, leaving the germline J gene to fill in the end. This sequence joins TRBV19 and TRBJ2-2; 10 bases agree with TRBD1. Per germline, CDR1 LNHDA and CDR2 SQIVND (reference sequence). Trimming removed 6 bases from V and 4 bases from J; junction bases left unmatched: 5. CDR3 length: 15 amino acids. The DNA read from the CDR3 is TGTGCCAGTAGCGACTGGACAGGGGGCACCGGGGAG. Its protein is CASSDWTGGTGE. The CDR3 as a whole reads CASSDWTGGTGELFF.

This clone has at least ten counts. The part of the CDR3 DNA that was read is TGCGCCAGCAGCCCGGGATTAGGGGTGGGTGGCGAAAAA. As protein: CASSPGLGVGGEK. The complete CDR3 protein is CASSPGLGVGGEKLFF. The genes are TRBV5-1 and TRBJ1-4; D perhaps matches TRBD1 (5 bases). The DNA ends 3 residues before the CDR3 does, and the rest of the CDR3 is filled in from the germline J gene. Germline-derived CDR1 and CDR2 are SGHRS and YFSETQ. The CDR3 has 16 amino acids. V was trimmed by 4 bases and J by 8 bases, leaving 21 bases between them.

This clone has a count of ten or more. The read ends 3 residues early relative to the CDR3; the germline J gene fills the gap. The V and J genes are TRBV20-1 and TRBJ2-7, with TRBD2 matching over 11 bases. Germline V gives CDR1 DFQATT, CDR2 SNEGSKA (reference sequence). The V gene end was trimmed by 3 bases and the J gene end by 2 bases; junction bases not matched to a gene: 6. This CDR3 contains 15 residues. Incomplete CDR3 DNA: TGCAGTGCTAGGGAACTAGCGGGAGCCCCCTACGAG. This codes for CSARELAGAPYE. The complete CDR3 sequence is CSARELAGAPYEQYF.